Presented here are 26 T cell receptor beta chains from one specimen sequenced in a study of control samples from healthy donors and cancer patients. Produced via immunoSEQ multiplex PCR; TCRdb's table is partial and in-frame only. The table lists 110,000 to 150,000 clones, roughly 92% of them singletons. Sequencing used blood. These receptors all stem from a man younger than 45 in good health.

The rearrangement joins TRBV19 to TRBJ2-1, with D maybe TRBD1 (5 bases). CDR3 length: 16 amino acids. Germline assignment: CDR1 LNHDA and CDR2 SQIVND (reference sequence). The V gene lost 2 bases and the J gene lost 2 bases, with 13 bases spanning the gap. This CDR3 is CASSIRSRVAYNEQFF. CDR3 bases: TGTGCCAGTAGTATAAGGAGCAGGGTGGCCTACAATGAGCAGTTCTTC.

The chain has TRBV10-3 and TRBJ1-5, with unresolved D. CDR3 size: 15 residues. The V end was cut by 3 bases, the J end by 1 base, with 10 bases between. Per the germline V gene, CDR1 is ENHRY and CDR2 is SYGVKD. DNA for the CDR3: TGTGCCATCAGTGACAGTTTTGGAAGCAATCAGCCCCAGCATTTT. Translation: CAISDSFGSNQPQHF.

CDR3 amino acids: CASYSEQRDRRTYQETQYF. CDR3 bases: TGTGCCAGCTACTCAGAGCAGCGGGACAGACGAACTTACCAAGAGACCCAGTACTTC. The chain links TRBV21-1 to TRBJ2-5. TRBV21-1 is a pseudogene segment. The CDR3 loop spans 19 amino acids.

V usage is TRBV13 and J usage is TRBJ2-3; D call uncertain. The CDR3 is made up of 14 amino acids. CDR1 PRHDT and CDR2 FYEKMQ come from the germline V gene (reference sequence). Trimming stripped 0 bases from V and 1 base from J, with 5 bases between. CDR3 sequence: CASSLGSGTDTQYF. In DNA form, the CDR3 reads TGTGCCAGCAGCTTAGGAAGCGGCACAGATACGCAGTATTTT.

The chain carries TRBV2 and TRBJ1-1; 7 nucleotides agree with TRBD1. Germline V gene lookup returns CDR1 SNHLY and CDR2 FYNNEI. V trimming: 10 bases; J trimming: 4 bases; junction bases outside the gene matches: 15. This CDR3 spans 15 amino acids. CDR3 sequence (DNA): TGTGCCACCACGCCCACAGGGGTTCGGGGCACTGAAGCTTTCTTT. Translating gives CATTPTGVRGTEAFF.

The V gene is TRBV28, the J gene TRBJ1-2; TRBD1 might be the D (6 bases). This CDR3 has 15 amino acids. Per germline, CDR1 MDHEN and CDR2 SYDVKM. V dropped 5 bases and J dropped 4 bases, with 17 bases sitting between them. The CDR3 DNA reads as TGTGCCAGCAGTGAGATCAGGGGTACGACCTATGGCTACACCTTC. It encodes CASSEIRGTTYGYTF.

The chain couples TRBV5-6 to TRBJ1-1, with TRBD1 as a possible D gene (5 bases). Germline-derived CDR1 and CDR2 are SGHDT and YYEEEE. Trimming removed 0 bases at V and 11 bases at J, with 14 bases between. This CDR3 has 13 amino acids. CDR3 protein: CASSLGTGGWAFF. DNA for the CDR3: TGTGCCAGCAGCTTGGGCACAGGAGGCTGGGCTTTCTTT. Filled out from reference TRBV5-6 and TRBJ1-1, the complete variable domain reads DAGVTQSPTHLIKTRGQQVTLRCSPKSGHDTVSWYQQALGQGPQFIFQYYEEEERQRGNFPDRFSGHQFPNYSSELNVNALLLGDSALYLCASSLGTGGWAFFGQGTRLTVV.

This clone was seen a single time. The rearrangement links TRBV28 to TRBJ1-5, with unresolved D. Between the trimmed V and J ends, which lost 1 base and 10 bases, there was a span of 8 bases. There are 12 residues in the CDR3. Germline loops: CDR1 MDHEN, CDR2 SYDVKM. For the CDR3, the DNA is TGTGCCAGCAGTTTATTGGCCCAACCCCAGCATTTT. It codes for CASSLLAQPQHF.

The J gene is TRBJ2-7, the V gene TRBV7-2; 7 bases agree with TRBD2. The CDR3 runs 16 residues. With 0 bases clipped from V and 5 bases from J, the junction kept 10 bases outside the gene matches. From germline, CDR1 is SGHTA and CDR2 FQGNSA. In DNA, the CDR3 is TGTGCCAGCAGCTTAGCTTTAGGGCGGGAGAGAAACGAGCAGTACTTC. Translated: CASSLALGRERNEQYF.

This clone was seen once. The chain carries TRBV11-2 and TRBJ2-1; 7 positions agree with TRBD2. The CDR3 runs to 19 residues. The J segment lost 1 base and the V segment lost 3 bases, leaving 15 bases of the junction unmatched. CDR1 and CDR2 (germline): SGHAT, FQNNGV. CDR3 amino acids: CASSFRAGDVLKSYNEQFF. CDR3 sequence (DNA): TGTGCCAGCAGCTTCCGGGCGGGAGACGTTTTAAAATCCTACAATGAGCAGTTCTTC.

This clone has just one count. CDR3 in DNA: TGTGCCAGCAGCTTAAAGTCACGAGAAAAACTGTTTTTT. As protein: CASSLKSREKLFF. The V and J genes are TRBV7-2 and TRBJ1-4; D unclear. The CDR3 is made up of 13 amino acids. In germline, CDR1 is SGHTA, CDR2 FQGNSA. V was shortened by 2 bases and J by 8 bases, with 9 bases between the two germline ends.

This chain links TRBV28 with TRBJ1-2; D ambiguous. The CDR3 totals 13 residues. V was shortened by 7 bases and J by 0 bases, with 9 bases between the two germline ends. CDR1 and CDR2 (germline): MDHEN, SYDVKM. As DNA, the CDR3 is TGTGCCAGCATGTCAGCTACTAACTATGGCTACACCTTC. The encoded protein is CASMSATNYGYTF.

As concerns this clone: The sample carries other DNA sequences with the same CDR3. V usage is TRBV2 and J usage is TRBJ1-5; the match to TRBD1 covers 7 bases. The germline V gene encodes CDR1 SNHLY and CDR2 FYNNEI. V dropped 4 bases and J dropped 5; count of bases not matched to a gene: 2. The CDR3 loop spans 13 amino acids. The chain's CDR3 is CASSGDRDQPQHF. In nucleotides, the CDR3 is TGTGCCAGCAGTGGGGACAGAGATCAGCCCCAGCATTTT.

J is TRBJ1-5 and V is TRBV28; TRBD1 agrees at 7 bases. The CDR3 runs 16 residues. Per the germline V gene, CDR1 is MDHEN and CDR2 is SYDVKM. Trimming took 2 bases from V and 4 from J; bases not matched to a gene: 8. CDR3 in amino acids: CASSLRTLQGNQPQHF. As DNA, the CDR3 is TGTGCCAGCAGTTTACGAACCCTACAGGGGAATCAGCCCCAGCATTTT.

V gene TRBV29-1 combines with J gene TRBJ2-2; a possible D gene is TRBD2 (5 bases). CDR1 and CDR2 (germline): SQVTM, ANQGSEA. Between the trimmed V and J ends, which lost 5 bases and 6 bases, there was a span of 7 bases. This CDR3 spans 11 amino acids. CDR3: CSVRESGELFF. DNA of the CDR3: TGCAGCGTTCGGGAATCCGGGGAGCTGTTTTTT.

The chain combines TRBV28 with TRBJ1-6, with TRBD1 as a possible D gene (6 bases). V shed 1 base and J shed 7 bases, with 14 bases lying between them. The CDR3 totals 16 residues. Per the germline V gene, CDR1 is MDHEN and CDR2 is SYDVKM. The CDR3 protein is CASSLYRGTLNSPLHF. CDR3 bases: TGTGCCAGCAGTTTATATAGGGGGACGTTAAATTCACCCCTCCACTTT.

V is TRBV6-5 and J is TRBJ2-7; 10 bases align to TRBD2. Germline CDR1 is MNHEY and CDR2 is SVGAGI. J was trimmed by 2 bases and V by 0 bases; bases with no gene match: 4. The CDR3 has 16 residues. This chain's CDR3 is CASSYSSSGRTYEQYF. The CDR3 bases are TGTGCCAGCAGTTACTCTTCTAGCGGGAGAACCTACGAGCAGTACTTC.

CDR3 residues: CAWGVGKGNSPLHF. The CDR3 DNA is TGTGCCTGGGGCGTAGGGAAGGGTAATTCACCCCTCCACTTT. The chain joins TRBV30 to TRBJ1-6; D gene uncertain. This CDR3 region has 14 residues. Germline-derived CDR1 and CDR2 are GTSNPN and SVGIG (reference sequence). With 5 bases removed from V and 6 bases from J, the gap between germline ends came to 14 bases.

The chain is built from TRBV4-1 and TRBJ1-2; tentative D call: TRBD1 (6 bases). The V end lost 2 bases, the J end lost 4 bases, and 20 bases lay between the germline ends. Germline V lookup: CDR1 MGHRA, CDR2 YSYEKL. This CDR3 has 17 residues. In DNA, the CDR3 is TGCGCCAGCAGCCAAAAAGGAGGCAGACAGGCGGGCTATGGCTACACCTTC. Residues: CASSQKGGRQAGYGYTF.

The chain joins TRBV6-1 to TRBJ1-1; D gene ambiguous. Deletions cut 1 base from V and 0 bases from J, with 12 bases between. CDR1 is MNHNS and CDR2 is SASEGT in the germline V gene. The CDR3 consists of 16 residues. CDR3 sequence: CASSEGAETMNTEAFF. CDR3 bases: TGTGCCAGCAGTGAAGGGGCAGAGACGATGAACACTGAAGCTTTCTTT.

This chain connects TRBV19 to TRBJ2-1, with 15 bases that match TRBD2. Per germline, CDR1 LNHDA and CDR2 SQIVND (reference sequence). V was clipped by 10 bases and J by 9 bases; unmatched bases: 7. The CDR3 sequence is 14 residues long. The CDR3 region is CATRTSGRALEQFF. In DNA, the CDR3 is TGTGCCACCCGGACTAGCGGGAGGGCCCTTGAGCAGTTCTTC. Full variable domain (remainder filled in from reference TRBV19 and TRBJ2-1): DGGITQSPKYLFRKEGQNVTLSCEQNLNHDAMYWYRQDPGQGLRLIYYSQIVNDFQKGDIAEGYSVSREKKESFPLTVTSAQKNPTAFYLCATRTSGRALEQFFGPGTRLTVL.

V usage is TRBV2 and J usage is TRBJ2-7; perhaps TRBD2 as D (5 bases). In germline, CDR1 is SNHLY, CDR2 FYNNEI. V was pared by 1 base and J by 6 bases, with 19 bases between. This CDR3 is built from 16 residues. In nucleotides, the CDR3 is TGTGCCAGCAGTGAAGGGCCTAGCCAAACCTTTTTCGAGCAGTACTTC. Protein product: CASSEGPSQTFFEQYF.

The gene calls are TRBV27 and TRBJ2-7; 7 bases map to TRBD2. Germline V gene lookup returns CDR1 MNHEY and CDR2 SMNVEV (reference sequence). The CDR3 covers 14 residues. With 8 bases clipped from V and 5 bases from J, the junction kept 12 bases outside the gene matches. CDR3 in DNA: TGTGCCAGCCGACGAAACCTAGCGGCGGACGAGCAGTACTTC. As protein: CASRRNLAADEQYF.

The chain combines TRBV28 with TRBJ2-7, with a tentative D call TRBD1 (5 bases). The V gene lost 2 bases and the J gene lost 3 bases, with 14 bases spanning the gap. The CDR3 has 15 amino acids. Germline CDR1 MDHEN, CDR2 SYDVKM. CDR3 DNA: TGTGCCAGCAGTTTAGTTACAGGCATCCTCTACGAGCAGTACTTC. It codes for CASSLVTGILYEQYF.

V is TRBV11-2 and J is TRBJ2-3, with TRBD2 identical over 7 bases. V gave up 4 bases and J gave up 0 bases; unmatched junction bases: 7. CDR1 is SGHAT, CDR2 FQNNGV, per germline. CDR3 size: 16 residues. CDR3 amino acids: CASSSWGGASTDTQYF. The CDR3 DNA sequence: TGTGCCAGCAGCTCGTGGGGGGGAGCTAGCACAGATACGCAGTATTTT.

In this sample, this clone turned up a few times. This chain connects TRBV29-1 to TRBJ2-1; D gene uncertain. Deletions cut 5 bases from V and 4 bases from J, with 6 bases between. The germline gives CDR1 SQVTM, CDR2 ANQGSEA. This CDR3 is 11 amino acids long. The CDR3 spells CSVHIYNEQFF. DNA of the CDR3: TGCAGCGTTCACATTTACAATGAGCAGTTCTTC.